This TCR beta chain is drawn from a study of T cells in tuberculosis. Profiling relied on immunoSEQ multiplex PCR, and the TCRdb table lists in-frame clones only, not all of them. The sample carries under 45,000 clones, approximately 90% recorded once. Notes on the study in general: The TCR-beta difference was not significant; alpha differences partly reflected length. Samples were chosen by availability of cryopreserved specimens.

Concerning this clone itself: Its matching antigen is unknown.

V was cut by 5 bases and J by 7 bases, with 12 bases left in between. The CDR3 spans 14 residues. The germline V gene has CDR1 SNHLY and CDR2 FYNNEI. The sample's time point: new active TB diagnosis, blood taken before or within 7 days of starting treatment. Included patients were adults of at least 18, HIV-seronegative, South African. Unsorted cryopreserved PBMC were sequenced, averaging about 100,000 T cells per clinical donor. The sample in question was PBMCs, obtained at tuberculosis diagnosis. The sequence derives from an adult with tuberculosis. V usage is TRBV2 and J usage is TRBJ1-6; TRBD1 might be the D (5 bases). Written as DNA, the CDR3 is TGTGCCAGCAGTAGGGAGGGGCGGAATTCACCCCTCCACTTT. The encoded protein is CASSREGRNSPLHF.